Described below is a single T cell receptor (beta chain) sequence and its context. The source of the sample is a study of control samples from healthy donors and cancer patients. The repertoire was sequenced with immunoSEQ multiplex PCR; TCRdb's copy has only in-frame clones and lacks some. Counted here are 100,000 to 150,000 clones, around 87% occurring once; the ten biggest clones make up about 8.7%. The sequence was obtained from a man in his forties or fifties in good health. The specimen sequenced was blood.

The CDR3 reads CASSQSYSSGNTIYF. As DNA, the CDR3 is TGTGCCAGCAGCCAGAGCTACAGCTCTGGAAACACCATATATTTT. The rearrangement joins TRBV3-1 (or the pseudogene TRBV3-2) to TRBJ1-3; D is unresolved. Germline V gene sequence: CDR1 LGHDT, CDR2 YNNKEL (reference sequence). V lost 3 bases, J lost 0 bases, and 9 bases lay in between. The CDR3 is 15 residues long.